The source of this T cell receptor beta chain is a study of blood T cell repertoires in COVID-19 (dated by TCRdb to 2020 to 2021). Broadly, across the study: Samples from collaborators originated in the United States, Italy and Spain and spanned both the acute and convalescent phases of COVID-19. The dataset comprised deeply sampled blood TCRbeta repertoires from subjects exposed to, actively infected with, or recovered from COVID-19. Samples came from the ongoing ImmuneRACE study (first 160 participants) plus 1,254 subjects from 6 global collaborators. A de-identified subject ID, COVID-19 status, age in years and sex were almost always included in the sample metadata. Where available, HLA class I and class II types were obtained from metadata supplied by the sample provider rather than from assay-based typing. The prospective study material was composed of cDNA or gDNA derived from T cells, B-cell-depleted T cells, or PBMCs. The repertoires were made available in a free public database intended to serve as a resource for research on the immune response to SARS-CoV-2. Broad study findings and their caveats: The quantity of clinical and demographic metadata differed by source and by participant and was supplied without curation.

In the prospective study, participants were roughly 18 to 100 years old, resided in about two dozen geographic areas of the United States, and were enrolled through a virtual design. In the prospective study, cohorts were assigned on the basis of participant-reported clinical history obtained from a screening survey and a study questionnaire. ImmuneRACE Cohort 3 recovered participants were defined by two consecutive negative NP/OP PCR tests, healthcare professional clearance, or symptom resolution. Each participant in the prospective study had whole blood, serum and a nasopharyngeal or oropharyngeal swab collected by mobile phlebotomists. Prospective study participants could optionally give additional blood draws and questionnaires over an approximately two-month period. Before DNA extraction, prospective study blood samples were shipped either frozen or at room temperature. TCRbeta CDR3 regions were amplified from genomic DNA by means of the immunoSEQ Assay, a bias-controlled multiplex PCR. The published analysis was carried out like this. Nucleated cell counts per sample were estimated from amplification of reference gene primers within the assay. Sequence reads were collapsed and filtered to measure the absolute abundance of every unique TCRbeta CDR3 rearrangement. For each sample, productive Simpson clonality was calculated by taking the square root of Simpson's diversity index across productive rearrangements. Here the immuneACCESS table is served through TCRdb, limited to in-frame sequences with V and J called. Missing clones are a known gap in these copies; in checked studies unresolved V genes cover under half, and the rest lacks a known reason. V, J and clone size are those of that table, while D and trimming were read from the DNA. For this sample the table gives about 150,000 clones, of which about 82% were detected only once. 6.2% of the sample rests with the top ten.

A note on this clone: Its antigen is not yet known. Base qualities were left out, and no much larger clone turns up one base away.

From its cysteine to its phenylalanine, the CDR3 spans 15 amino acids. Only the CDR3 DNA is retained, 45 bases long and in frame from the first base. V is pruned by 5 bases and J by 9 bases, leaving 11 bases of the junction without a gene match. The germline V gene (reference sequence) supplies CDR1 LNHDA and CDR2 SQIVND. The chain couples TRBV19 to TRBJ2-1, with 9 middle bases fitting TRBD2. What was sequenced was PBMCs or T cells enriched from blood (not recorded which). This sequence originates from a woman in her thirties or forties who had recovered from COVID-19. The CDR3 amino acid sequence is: CASSPLTSGGGEQFF. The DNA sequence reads TGTGCCAGTAGTCCACTGACTAGCGGAGGGGGTGAGCAGTTCTTC.